These 8 T cell receptor beta chains originate from one sample sequenced in a study of T-cell memory formation after mild COVID-19. TCRdb fed the 5' RACE reads into MiXCR, producing one record per CDR3 protein. The sample has fewer than 600,000 distinct CDR3 sequences, roughly 22% seen once. Sequencing was performed on PBMCs or a T cell subset sorted from them (not recorded which). Source of these receptors: an adult woman who had mild COVID-19 (a few samples of this study predate the infection). Cell type and time point are not known.

This chain uses TRBV29-1 with TRBJ1-5, with D unresolved. The V end was cut by 6 bases, the J end by 0 bases, with 12 bases between. Germline assignment: CDR1 SQVTM and CDR2 ANQGSEA. There are 14 residues in the CDR3. The CDR3 loop reads CSVISGHSNQPQHF. The CDR3, as DNA: TGCAGCGTGATCAGCGGGCATAGCAATCAGCCCCAGCATTTT.

This sequence joins TRBV6-5 and TRBJ2-1; possibly TRBD2 for D (7 bases). Per the germline V gene, CDR1 is MNHEY and CDR2 is SVGAGI. V was pared by 0 bases and J by 0 bases, with 15 bases between. This CDR3 has 18 residues. The CDR3 sequence: CASSYSGVGGGSYNEQFF. CDR3 nucleotide sequence: TGTGCCAGCAGTTACTCGGGGGTGGGAGGGGGCTCCTACAATGAGCAGTTCTTC.

The gene calls are TRBV12-3 or TRBV12-4 and TRBJ1-1, with 9 bases matching TRBD1. J was trimmed by 5 bases and V by 8 bases; bases with no gene match: 6. There are 13 residues in the CDR3. As DNA, the CDR3 is TGTGCCAGCCTAGGGGACAGGGCTACTGAAGCTTTCTTT. Translating gives CASLGDRATEAFF.

This clonotype was seen more than once but under ten times. The V gene is TRBV12-3 or TRBV12-4, the J gene TRBJ2-4, with 10 bases fitting TRBD2. Trimming cost V 7 bases and J 5 bases; bases outside gene matches: 11. This CDR3 is 16 amino acids long. CDR3 sequence reads: CASTLIGLAGENIQYF. The CDR3 coding sequence is TGTGCCAGCACCCTAATCGGTCTAGCGGGAGAAAACATTCAGTACTTC.

The CDR3 is CAWSVRGPGEGYTF. The CDR3 DNA follows: TGTGCCTGGAGTGTTAGGGGGCCTGGGGAAGGCTACACCTTC. The chain recombines TRBV30 with TRBJ1-2; 7 bases align to TRBD1. J was trimmed by 8 bases and V by 0 bases; bases with no gene match: 9. CDR3 size: 14 residues. Germline V gene sequence: CDR1 GTSNPN, CDR2 SVGIG (reference sequence). The whole variable domain, remainder taken from reference TRBV30 and TRBJ1-2, is SQTIHQWPATLVQPVGSPLSLECTVEGTSNPNLYWYRQAAGRGLQLLFYSVGIGQISSEVPQNLSASRPQDRQFILSSKKLLLSDSGFYLCAWSVRGPGEGYTFGSGTRLTVV.

The chain combines TRBV2 with TRBJ2-3, with D hard to call. The germline CDR1 and CDR2 sequences are SNHLY and FYNNEI. This CDR3 has 16 residues. V was shortened by 3 bases and J by 4 bases, with 17 bases between the two germline ends. CDR3 DNA: TGTGCCAGCAGTGAGGGAAGACATGAGCTGGCAGATACGCAGTATTTT. Its protein product is CASSEGRHELADTQYF.

The chain couples TRBV7-8 to TRBJ1-1; maybe TRBD1 (6 bases). The V gene's germline CDR1 is SGHVS and CDR2 FQNEAQ. CDR3 length: 16 amino acids. V was shortened by 2 bases and J by 4 bases, with 17 bases between the two germline ends. CDR3 coding DNA: TGTGCCAGCAGCTTAAGGGACACTGTTATCCTCACTGAAGCTTTCTTT. Translated, it gives CASSLRDTVILTEAFF.

The J gene is TRBJ2-1, the V gene TRBV5-1; a weak D match, TRBD2 (6 bases). The ends were cut back, 4 bases at V and 0 bases at J, with 17 bases in the middle. The CDR3 is 17 residues long. Germline V lookup: CDR1 SGHRS, CDR2 YFSETQ. The chain's CDR3 is CASSLLGDGSSYNEQFF. The CDR3 nucleotides read TGCGCCAGCAGCCTCTTAGGCGACGGGAGCTCCTACAATGAGCAGTTCTTC.